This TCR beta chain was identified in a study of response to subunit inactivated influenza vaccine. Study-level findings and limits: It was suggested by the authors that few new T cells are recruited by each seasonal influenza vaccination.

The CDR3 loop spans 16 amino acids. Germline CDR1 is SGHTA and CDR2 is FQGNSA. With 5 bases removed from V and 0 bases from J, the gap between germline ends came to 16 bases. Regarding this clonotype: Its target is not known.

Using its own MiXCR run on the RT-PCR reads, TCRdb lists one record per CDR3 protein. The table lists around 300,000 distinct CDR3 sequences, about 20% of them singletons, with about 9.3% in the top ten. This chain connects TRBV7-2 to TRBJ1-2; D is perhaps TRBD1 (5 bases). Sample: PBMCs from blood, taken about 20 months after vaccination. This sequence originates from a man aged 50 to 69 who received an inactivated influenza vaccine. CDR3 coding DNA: TGTGCCAGCAGCCAGATGCCGGGACTGACTAACTATGGCTACACCTTC. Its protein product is CASSQMPGLTNYGYTF. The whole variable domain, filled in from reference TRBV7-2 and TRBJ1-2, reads GAGVSQSPSNKVTEKGKDVELRCDPISGHTALYWYRQSLGQGLEFLIYFQGNSAPDKSGLPSDRFSAERTGGSVSTLTIQRTQQEDSAVYLCASSQMPGLTNYGYTFGSGTRLTVV.